This T cell receptor beta chain was documented in a study of shared clonotypes between healthy human individuals. Study outcomes and limitations: It was the few donors that limited the genetic and exposure-history diversity represented. About 4.5% of naive CD4 clonotypes were common to several donors.

It was at deep level that the assay was run. The repertoire was sequenced with immunoSEQ multiplex PCR; TCRdb's copy has only in-frame clones and lacks some. The table includes just over 2,000,000 clones, roughly 96% detected once. Comment on this clone: As yet, its antigen is unknown.

Sequenced: naive CD4+ T cells sorted from blood. This sample's subset: CD45RA+ positively selected. This receptor was taken from a man aged 18 to 29 in good health.

The CDR3 coding sequence is TGTGCCATCAGTGAAACGTCCGTCGGGTCGGTAGCCAAAAACATTCAGTACTTC. Translation: CAISETSVGSVAKNIQYF. This sequence joins TRBV10-3 and TRBJ2-4; D remains unclear. Trimming took off 3 bases at V and 0 bases at J, with 18 bases between the two ends. This CDR3 is 18 amino acids long. Germline CDR1 is ENHRY and CDR2 is SYGVKD.